Listed here are 4 T cell receptor beta chains from one sample, sequenced in a study of shared clonotypes between healthy human individuals. Sequencing used immunoSEQ multiplex PCR; TCRdb keeps in-frame clones, though not all of them. The table includes approximately 980,000 clones, more than 75% detected once. What was sequenced was memory CD4+ T cells sorted from blood. Subset noted: CD45RA-negative fraction. These receptors all come from a man aged 18 to 29 in good health.

In regard to this clone: Additional DNA sequences in this sample encode the identical CDR3. V and J are TRBV7-2 and TRBJ2-2; unclear D gene. The V end lost 1 base, the J end lost 6 bases, and 9 bases lay between the germline ends. Per the germline V gene, CDR1 is SGHTA and CDR2 is FQGNSA. The CDR3 is 14 amino acids. The CDR3: CASSLGGSAGELFF. The DNA of the CDR3 is TGTGCCAGCAGCTTAGGGGGATCCGCCGGGGAGCTGTTTTTT.

This clone is a singleton in its sample. The junction shows a germline mismatch at one end, possibly a read error. CDR3 bases: TGTGCCAGCAGCTCAGGTTGGACAGGGGCTTCCGCTTTC. Its protein is CASSSGWTGASAF. The chain carries TRBV7-9 and TRBJ2-7; TRBD1 matches at 9 bases. The CDR3 runs to 13 residues. Germline V CDR1 and CDR2: SEHNR, FQNEAQ (reference sequence). The full variable domain, completed using reference TRBV7-9 and TRBJ2-7, is DTGVSQNPRHKITKRGQNVTFRCDPISEHNRLYWYRQTLGQGPEFLTYFQNEAQLEKSRLLSDRFSAERPKGSFSTLEIQRTEQGDSAMYLCASSSGWTGASAFGPGTRLTVT.

V and J are TRBV11-2 and TRBJ1-3; TRBD1 agrees at 8 bases. Germline loops: CDR1 SGHAT, CDR2 FQNNGV. Unmatched junction bases numbered 4, after V lost 2 bases and J lost 4 bases. The CDR3 length is 15 residues. The CDR3 bases are TGTGCCAGCAGCTTATCAGGGGGCGGAGGAAACACCATATATTTT. Protein sequence: CASSLSGGGGNTIYF.

The rearrangement joins TRBV4-1 to TRBJ1-2, with D possibly matching TRBD1 (5 bases). Germline lookup yields CDR1 MGHRA and CDR2 YSYEKL. V shed 1 base and J shed 1 base, with 10 bases lying between them. The CDR3 sequence is 15 residues long. The CDR3 coding sequence is TGCGCCAGCAGCCAAGTCGGGACTCTTAACTATGGCTACACCTTC. Protein: CASSQVGTLNYGYTF.